This TCR beta chain was sequenced in a study of T cells after yellow fever vaccination. The germline V gene encodes CDR1 LNHDA and CDR2 SQIVND (reference sequence). Trimming pared 3 bases from V and 3 bases from J, leaving 12 bases between. The CDR3 totals 14 residues. A universal primer site and UMIs were added as TCR cDNA was made by 5'RACE template switching. In TCRdb, the 5' RACE reads were re-called with MiXCR into one record per CDR3 protein. The table includes about 510,000 distinct CDR3 sequences, 20% to 25% detected once. About this clonotype itself: Its specificity is unknown.

Findings and caveats of the study: Peaking faster, on day 5 versus 15, the secondary response was nonetheless weaker. From the bulk population, abundant clonotypes could contaminate and appear within FACS-sorted repertoires. Booster sampling recovered most clones from primary vaccination (approximately 97% CD4, roughly 88% CD8).

This rearrangement joins TRBV19 to TRBJ2-7; D unclear. This receptor was identified in a man between 18 and 29 years old who received the YFV17D yellow fever vaccine. The sample in question was PBMCs, obtained roughly 20 days after the first yellow fever vaccination. This CDR3 is CASSMLNNHYEQYF. In nucleotides, the CDR3 is TGTGCCAGTAGTATGTTGAACAACCACTACGAGCAGTACTTC.